The source of this T cell receptor (beta chain) is a study of shared clonotypes between healthy human individuals. V shed 4 bases and J shed 3 bases, with 9 bases lying between them. Germline loops: CDR1 ENHRY, CDR2 SYGVKD. CDR3 length: 14 residues. As regards this clone: As yet, its antigen is unknown.

The method was immunoSEQ multiplex PCR; TCRdb's version includes in-frame clones alone and lacks a portion of them. This table has about 2.4 million clones, more than 80% appearing once. Study results and caveats: Between a handful of donors, naive CD4 clonotypes were shared at a level of approximately 5%.

The source material was naive CD4+ T cells sorted from blood. Noted subset: CD45RA+ positively selected. The chain joins TRBV10-3 to TRBJ1-4; D perhaps matches TRBD1 (5 bases). The source of this sequence is a man in his late teens or twenties in good health. As DNA, the CDR3 is TGTGCCATCAGTGCGGGGGTCGCTAATGAAAAACTGTTTTTT. Translation: CAISAGVANEKLFF.